This entry concerns a single T cell receptor (beta chain). Its antigen is as yet unknown. Run at survey level, the immunoSEQ assay was version v3.0. Method: immunoSEQ multiplex PCR; TCRdb's copy keeps in-frame clones and lacks some. The sample includes approximately 30,000 clones, roughly 97% of them seen just once. Participants living with HIV all received treatment in the United States. The CDR3 is 14 amino acids. V shed 5 bases and J shed 4 bases, with 15 bases lying between them. Germline V CDR1 and CDR2: SGHTA, FQGTGA. The data stem from a study of long-term antiretroviral therapy in people with HIV. Study-level results: Blood dating 2004 to 2017 may reflect older ART regimens. Narrower CDR3 length ranges marked HIV repertoires relative to controls. After ART, diversity increased yet remained lower than transplant donor controls.

This sequence was found in a man aged 25-40 years with HIV. Sample: unsorted PBMCs, taken 7.6 years after starting antiretroviral therapy. V is TRBV7-3 and J is TRBJ2-7; TRBD2 might be the D (6 bases). The CDR3 DNA sequence: TGTGCCAGCAGCGTCGGGGGTGGGCGGTACGAGCAGTACTTC. It encodes CASSVGGGRYEQYF.